Sequencing of this TCR beta chain was carried out in a study of a mutant IDH1 vaccine in newly diagnosed glioma. Study summary: Earlier treatment was radiotherapy, temozolomide, or both, with most getting both.

Repertoires were generated with immunoSEQ multiplex PCR, while TCRdb's copy carries only in-frame clones and drops some. This sample yields around 60,000 clones, of which about nine tenths are seen a single time; more than 1.5% belongs to the top ten. The CDR3 loop spans 13 amino acids. The V and J ends lost 4 bases and 7 bases, in that order; junction bases with no gene match: 4. Germline-derived CDR1 and CDR2 are SGHNT and YENEEA. Concerning this clone itself: The antigen is unknown.

Stated time point: week 11, during vaccination. The content of each vaccine dose was 300 ug of mutant IDH1 20-mer peptide, and topical imiquimod accompanied it. The gene calls are TRBV11-3 and TRBJ2-7; 10 positions match TRBD2. The sequencing used PBMCs, collected from a glioma patient whose treatment included an IDH1 peptide vaccine. The receptor's source is a middle-aged man with glioma. CDR3 sequence reads: CASSSRLAGEQYF. Written as DNA, the CDR3 is TGTGCCAGCAGCTCCCGACTAGCGGGTGAGCAGTACTTC.